The following is a T cell receptor beta chain sequence with its context. This entry comes from a study of blood T cell repertoires in COVID-19. Overall study context: Whether acute or convalescent, the COVID-19 samples came from the United States, Italy and Spain. T cells, B-cell-depleted T cells, or PBMCs provided the cDNA or gDNA that served as material.

The V and J ends lost 5 bases and 0 bases, in that order; junction bases with no gene match: 2. This CDR3 region has 15 residues. Germline V gene data show CDR1 as LNHDA and CDR2 as SQIVND (reference sequence). As processed by the authors: Estimates of nucleated cell counts were drawn from the amplification of reference gene primers. Profiled with immunoSEQ multiplex PCR; TCRdb holds only in-frame clones, not every one. The V and J calls and clone size were taken over from that table, and D and trimming were inferred from the DNA. The table has approximately 67,000 clones, about 91% seen once. V is TRBV19 and J is TRBJ2-7; the match to TRBD2 covers 12 bases. This receptor was obtained from a human donor in a cohort sampled during active COVID-19. Sequences were obtained from peripheral blood. The CDR3 sequence: CASSLTSGSSYEQYF. DNA for the CDR3: TGTGCCAGTAGTCTGACTAGCGGGAGCTCCTACGAGCAGTACTTC.